The 19 T cell receptor beta chains given below trace back to one sample, sequenced in a study of cytomegalovirus exposure and HLA in healthy donors. Primers for the PCR totalled 60 Vbeta and 13 Jbeta. Only in-frame clones appear in the TCRdb table, and some are missing; sequencing was by immunoSEQ multiplex PCR. In the table there are some 110,000 clones, 69% of which are singletons. The sequenced sample was PBMCs. The source is a man aged 25-45 years in good health and CMV-seronegative.

The chain employs TRBV6-5 and TRBJ1-2; D is ambiguous. Germline CDR1 MNHEY, CDR2 SVGAGI. CDR3 length: 12 residues. V lost 4 bases to trimming and J lost 6 bases, with 9 bases between them. CDR3 in amino acids: CASSFSGDGYTF. The CDR3 DNA is TGTGCCAGCAGTTTCTCCGGGGATGGCTACACCTTC.

This clone has a handful of counts. The chain carries TRBV5-1 and TRBJ1-1; 10 nucleotides match TRBD1. The CDR3 is 18 amino acids. With 0 bases clipped from V and 1 base from J, the junction kept 9 bases outside the gene matches. Germline V gene data show CDR1 as SGHRS and CDR2 as YFSETQ. The CDR3 is CASSLGQGANSQNTEAFF. For the CDR3, the DNA is TGCGCCAGCAGCTTGGGACAGGGGGCCAACTCTCAGAACACTGAAGCTTTCTTT.

This clone was recorded once. The rearrangement joins TRBV10-3 to TRBJ1-1; a weak D match, TRBD1 (6 bases). The V end lost 6 bases, the J end lost 1 base, and 12 bases lay between the germline ends. Germline CDR1 is ENHRY and CDR2 is SYGVKD. CDR3 length: 14 amino acids. The CDR3 region is CAIRRGGENTEAFF. CDR3 DNA sequence: TGTGCCATCAGGCGGGGGGGCGAGAACACTGAAGCTTTCTTT.

In nucleotides, the CDR3 is TGTGCCAGCAGTTTTTCTGGCGGCCCACATGAGCAGTTCTTC. It specifies CASSFSGGPHEQFF. The chain links TRBV28 to TRBJ2-1; D gene unclear. V was clipped by 3 bases and J by 8 bases, with 14 bases between them. This CDR3 region has 14 residues. CDR1 and CDR2 (germline): MDHEN, SYDVKM.

The CDR3 coding sequence is TGTGCCAGTAGTATGGGGGCGCAGACTGAAGCTTTCTTT. Translation: CASSMGAQTEAFF. J is TRBJ1-1 and V is TRBV19; TRBD1 might be the D (6 bases). The CDR3 is made up of 13 amino acids. V gave up 3 bases and J gave up 5 bases, with 10 bases separating them. Germline CDR1 LNHDA, CDR2 SQIVND (reference sequence). The whole variable domain, remainder taken from reference TRBV19 and TRBJ1-1, is DGGITQSPKYLFRKEGQNVTLSCEQNLNHDAMYWYRQDPGQGLRLIYYSQIVNDFQKGDIAEGYSVSREKKESFPLTVTSAQKNPTAFYLCASSMGAQTEAFFGQGTRLTVV.

This rearrangement joins TRBV7-2 to TRBJ1-2; 8 nucleotides agree with TRBD1. This CDR3 has 15 amino acids. V shed 2 bases, J shed 8 bases, and the junction held 10 bases outside the gene matches. Germline CDR1 is SGHTA and CDR2 is FQGNSA. CDR3 loop: CASSLRTGLEMGYTF. The CDR3 DNA sequence: TGTGCCAGCAGCTTACGGACAGGGCTAGAGATGGGCTACACCTTC.

V gene TRBV7-9 combines with J gene TRBJ1-1; D is uncertain. There are 11 residues in the CDR3. V shed 11 bases and J shed 8 bases, with 15 bases lying between them. CDR1 SEHNR and CDR2 FQNEAQ come from the germline V gene (reference sequence). Written as DNA, the CDR3 is TGTGCCCACTTAGAGCAGGCGGAAGCTTTCTTT. Encoded protein: CAHLEQAEAFF. The full variable domain, in which reference TRBV7-9 and TRBJ1-1 provide the parts outside the CDR3, is DTGVSQNPRHKITKRGQNVTFRCDPISEHNRLYWYRQTLGQGPEFLTYFQNEAQLEKSRLLSDRFSAERPKGSFSTLEIQRTEQGDSAMYLCAHLEQAEAFFGQGTRLTVV.

This chain connects TRBV5-6 to TRBJ2-2; no firm D call. V was pared by 0 bases and J by 0 bases, with 3 bases between. Germline values: CDR1 SGHDT, CDR2 YYEEEE. This CDR3 has 14 amino acids. CDR3: CASSLGANTGELFF. The CDR3 DNA sequence: TGTGCCAGCAGCTTGGGCGCGAACACCGGGGAGCTGTTTTTT.

The chain employs TRBV29-1 and TRBJ2-7, with TRBD2 matching over 10 bases. The CDR3 length is 15 residues. Germline V gene sequence: CDR1 SQVTM, CDR2 ANQGSEA. V lost 5 bases, J lost 0 bases, and 7 bases stayed unmatched. CDR3 coding DNA: TGCAGCGTTAGAACTAGCGGGACGAGCTCCTACGAGCAGTACTTC. Protein product: CSVRTSGTSSYEQYF.

V gene TRBV7-9 combines with J gene TRBJ2-7; the D is unclear. V was shortened by 4 bases and J by 1 base, with 17 bases between the two germline ends. Per the germline V gene, CDR1 is SEHNR and CDR2 is FQNEAQ (reference sequence). The CDR3 sequence is 16 residues long. The CDR3 bases are TGTGCCAGCAGCTCCAAATCGGTTGAGTATTCCTACGAGCAGTACTTC. Protein: CASSSKSVEYSYEQYF.

The chain has TRBV10-3 and TRBJ2-1; 9 positions agree with TRBD1. V gave up 4 bases and J gave up 2 bases; unmatched junction bases: 12. From germline, CDR1 is ENHRY and CDR2 SYGVKD. This CDR3 contains 18 residues. The CDR3 spells CAISVQGASGTPYNEQFF. In nucleotides, the CDR3 is TGTGCCATCAGTGTACAGGGGGCCTCGGGAACCCCCTACAATGAGCAGTTCTTC.

The chain is built from TRBV7-9 and TRBJ2-5; TRBD1 matches 9 bases. The CDR3 is made up of 19 amino acids. Trimming took 6 bases from V and 1 from J; bases not matched to a gene: 18. Germline V gives CDR1 SEHNR, CDR2 FQNEAQ (reference sequence). The CDR3 coding sequence is TGTGCCAGCAGTTCAGATCCGGGACAGGGTGGGTTAGGCCAAGAGACCCAGTACTTC. This sequence encodes CASSSDPGQGGLGQETQYF.

J is TRBJ2-3 and V is TRBV28, with 12 bases lining up with TRBD2. J gave up 3 bases and V 7 bases, and 5 bases lay outside the gene matches. The CDR3 totals 15 residues. CDR1 and CDR2 from the germline V gene are MDHEN and SYDVKM. This CDR3 reads CASTRLAGVTDTQYF. The CDR3 bases are TGTGCCAGCACCCGACTAGCGGGAGTAACAGATACGCAGTATTTT. Looking up the rest from reference TRBV28 and TRBJ2-3 gives the full variable domain: DVKVTQSSRYLVKRTGEKVFLECVQDMDHENMFWYRQDPGLGLRLIYFSYDVKMKEKGDIPEGYSVSREKKERFSLILESASTNQTSMYLCASTRLAGVTDTQYFGPGTRLTVL.

This chain connects TRBV5-1 to TRBJ2-3; perhaps TRBD2 as D (5 bases). V was clipped by 0 bases and J by 1 base, with 9 bases between them. Germline loops: CDR1 SGHRS, CDR2 YFSETQ. The CDR3 totals 15 residues. The CDR3 DNA follows: TGCGCCAGCAGCTTGGCAGCGGCGGGCACAGATACGCAGTATTTT. Translation: CASSLAAAGTDTQYF.

This clone was found once. CDR3: CATPGREGSDTQYF. CDR3 DNA: TGTGCCACCCCGGGCCGGGAAGGATCAGATACGCAGTATTTT. The chain recombines TRBV7-2 with TRBJ2-3, with a tentative D call TRBD2 (5 bases). The CDR3 is 14 amino acids. Germline V gives CDR1 SGHTA, CDR2 FQGNSA. Trimming left V 10 bases short and J 4 bases short, with 18 bases between.

The V and J genes are TRBV7-5 and TRBJ2-1; no check of the table's D call, TRBD2, against the DNA was made. TRBV7-5 is described as a pseudogene. This CDR3 is built from 19 residues. The CDR3 DNA follows: TGTGCCAGAAGCCCCAAGGGGCTAGCGGGAGGTAGGTCCTACAATGAGCAGTTCTTC. This codes for CARSPKGLAGGRSYNEQFF.

The chain recombines TRBV18 with TRBJ1-1, with TRBD1 matching 10 bases. V dropped 3 bases and J dropped 8; count of bases not matched to a gene: 18. The CDR3 extends over 18 amino acids. Germline assignment: CDR1 KGHSH and CDR2 LQKENI. CDR3 sequence (DNA): TGTGCCAGCTCACCTCTACCCCCGACAGGGGGCGCCGGTTCCGAAGCTTTCTTT. Protein product: CASSPLPPTGGAGSEAFF. Combining the CDR3 with reference TRBV18 and TRBJ1-1 gives the whole variable domain NAGVMQNPRHLVRRRGQEARLRCSPMKGHSHVYWYRQLPEEGLKFMVYLQKENIIDESGMPKERFSAEFPKEGPSILRIQQVVRGDSAAYFCASSPLPPTGGAGSEAFFGQGTRLTVV.

The chain recombines TRBV4-1 with TRBJ2-1; TRBD2 matches at 13 bases. The germline V gene has CDR1 MGHRA and CDR2 YSYEKL. V lost 2 bases and J lost 8; bases outside the gene matches: 6. There are 16 residues in the CDR3. CDR3 region: CASSQTSGRARDEQFF. The CDR3 coding sequence is TGCGCCAGCAGCCAAACTAGCGGGAGGGCCCGCGATGAGCAGTTCTTC.

J is TRBJ2-3 and V is TRBV5-1; TRBD2 aligns across 11 bases. Germline CDR1 reads SGHRS; CDR2 reads YFSETQ. Trimming cost V 4 bases and J 3 bases; bases outside gene matches: 10. This CDR3 has 17 residues. For the CDR3, the DNA is TGCGCCAGCAGCCCCCTTAGCGGGAGGGCCGGAACAGATACGCAGTATTTT. Translated: CASSPLSGRAGTDTQYF.